One T cell receptor (beta chain) is described in this entry. The antigen remains undetermined. As every portion of the isolated RNA was reverse transcribed, the sequencing read expressed TCRB transcripts. Sequencing was performed with immunoSEQ multiplex PCR; in TCRdb, only in-frame clones are kept and a portion is missing. The table has 250,000 to 350,000 clones, 14% seen once. Stem cell-like memory, regulatory, central memory and naive CD4+ cells were sorted via CD45RO/CCR7/CD25/CD127/CD95/CD27. The data originate from a study of beta chain features in type 1 diabetes. V was shortened by 7 bases and J by 3 bases, with 16 bases between the two germline ends. The CDR3 spans 14 residues. The germline CDR1 and CDR2 sequences are SNHLY and FYNNEI. General study results and limits: A cDNA-based sequencing approach could over-represent cells with high TCR expression. A moderate, significant TCRB CDR3 shortening appeared in type 1 diabetes across four CD4+ subsets.

Sequenced sample: naive CD4+ T cells from blood. This rearrangement joins TRBV2 to TRBJ2-7; a possible D gene is TRBD2 (7 bases). The source is a man aged 30 to 39 with type 1 diabetes. The CDR3 DNA reads TGTGCCAGCACCGAGGCGGGGGCCGGCTACGAGCAGTACTTC. Residues: CASTEAGAGYEQYF.